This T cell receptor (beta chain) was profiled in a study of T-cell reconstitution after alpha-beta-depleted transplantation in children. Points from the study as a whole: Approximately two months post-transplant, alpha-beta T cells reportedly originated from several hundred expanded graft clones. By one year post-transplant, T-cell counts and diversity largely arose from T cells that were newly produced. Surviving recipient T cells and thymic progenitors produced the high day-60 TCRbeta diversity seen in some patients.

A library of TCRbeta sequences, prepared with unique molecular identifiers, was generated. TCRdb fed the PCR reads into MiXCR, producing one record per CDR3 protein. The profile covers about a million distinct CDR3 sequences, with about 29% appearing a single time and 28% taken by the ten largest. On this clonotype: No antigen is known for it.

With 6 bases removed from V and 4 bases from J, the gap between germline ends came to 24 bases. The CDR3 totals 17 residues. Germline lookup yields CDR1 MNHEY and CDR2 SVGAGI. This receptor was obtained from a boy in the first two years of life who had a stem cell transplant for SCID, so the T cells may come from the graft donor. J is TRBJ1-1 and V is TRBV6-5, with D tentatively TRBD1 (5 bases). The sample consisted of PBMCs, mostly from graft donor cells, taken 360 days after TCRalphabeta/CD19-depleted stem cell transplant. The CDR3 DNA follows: TGTGCCAGCAGATTAAAGCCCCAGGTGGGGAGGGGCACTGAAGCTTTCTTT. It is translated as CASRLKPQVGRGTEAFF.